The 2 T cell receptor beta chains below come from one sample, sequenced in a study of blood T cell repertoires in COVID-19. Using immunoSEQ multiplex PCR, the repertoire was profiled, and TCRdb retains in-frame clones only, with some absent. The sample records 300,000 or so clones, approximately 88% being singletons. The specimen was peripheral blood. Every receptor here comes from a man between 18 and 29 years old who had recovered from COVID-19.

J is TRBJ1-5 and V is TRBV30, with D tentatively TRBD1 (5 bases). Trimming stripped 0 bases from V and 6 bases from J, with 9 bases between. In germline, CDR1 is GTSNPN, CDR2 SVGIG (reference sequence). The CDR3 is 13 residues long. The DNA for the CDR3 is TGTGCCTGGAGTGTAGGGGAGGCTCAGCCCCAGCATTTT. It encodes CAWSVGEAQPQHF.

V and J are TRBV5-4 and TRBJ2-3; TRBD2 matches at 8 bases. Germline values: CDR1 SGHNT, CDR2 YYREEE (reference sequence). This CDR3 is 15 amino acids long. Unmatched junction bases numbered 10, after V lost 4 bases and J lost 6 bases. Here the CDR3 reads CASSREGGPSDTQYF. The CDR3 DNA follows: TGTGCCAGCAGCCGGGAGGGGGGGCCGTCGGATACGCAGTATTTT.